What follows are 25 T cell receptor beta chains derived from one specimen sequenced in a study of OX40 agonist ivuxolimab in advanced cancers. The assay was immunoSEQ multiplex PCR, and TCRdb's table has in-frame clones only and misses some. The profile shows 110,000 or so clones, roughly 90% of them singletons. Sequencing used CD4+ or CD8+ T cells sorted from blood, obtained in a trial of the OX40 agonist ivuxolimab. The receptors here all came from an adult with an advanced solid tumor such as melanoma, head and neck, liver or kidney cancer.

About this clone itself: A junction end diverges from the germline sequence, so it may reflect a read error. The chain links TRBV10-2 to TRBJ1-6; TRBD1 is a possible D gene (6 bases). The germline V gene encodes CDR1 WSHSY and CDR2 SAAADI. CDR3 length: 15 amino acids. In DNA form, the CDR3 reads TGCGCCAGCCGTGACAGGAGCTCCTATAATTCACCCCTCCACTTT. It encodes CASRDRSSYNSPLHF.

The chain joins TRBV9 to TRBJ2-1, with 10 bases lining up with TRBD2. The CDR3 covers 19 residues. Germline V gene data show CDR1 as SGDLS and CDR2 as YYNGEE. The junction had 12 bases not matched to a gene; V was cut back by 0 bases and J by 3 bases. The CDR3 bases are TGTGCCAGCAGCGTAGTATTCCTAGCGGGGGAACACCTCTACAATGAGCAGTTCTTC. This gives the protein CASSVVFLAGEHLYNEQFF.

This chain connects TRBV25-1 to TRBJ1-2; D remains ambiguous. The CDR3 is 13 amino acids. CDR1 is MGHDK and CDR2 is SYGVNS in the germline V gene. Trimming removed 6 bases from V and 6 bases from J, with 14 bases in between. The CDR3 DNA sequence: TGTGCCAGCAGCGACTTCCGAGTTAATGGCTACACCTTC. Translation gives CASSDFRVNGYTF.

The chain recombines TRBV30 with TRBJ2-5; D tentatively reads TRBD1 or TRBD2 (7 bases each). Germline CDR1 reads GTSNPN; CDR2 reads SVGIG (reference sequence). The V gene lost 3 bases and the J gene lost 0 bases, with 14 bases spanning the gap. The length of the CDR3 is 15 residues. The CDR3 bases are TGTGCCTGGAGCCAGGGGGGGAGAAACCAAGAGACCCAGTACTTC. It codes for CAWSQGGRNQETQYF.

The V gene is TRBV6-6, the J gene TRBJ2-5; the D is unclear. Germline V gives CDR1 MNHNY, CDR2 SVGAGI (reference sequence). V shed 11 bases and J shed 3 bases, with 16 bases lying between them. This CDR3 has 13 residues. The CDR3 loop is CAASGAWEETQYF. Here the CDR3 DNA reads TGTGCCGCCTCAGGAGCTTGGGAAGAGACCCAGTACTTC.

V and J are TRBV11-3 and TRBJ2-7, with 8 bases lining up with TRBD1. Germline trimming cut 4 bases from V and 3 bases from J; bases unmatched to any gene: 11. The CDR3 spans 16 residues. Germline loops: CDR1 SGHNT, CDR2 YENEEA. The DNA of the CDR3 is TGTGCCAGCAGCTCGCTTATCCTGGACAGGGACTACGAGCAGTACTTC. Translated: CASSSLILDRDYEQYF.

The CDR3 here is CASSPRQGSSEETQYF. The CDR3 DNA is TGTGCCAGCAGCCCCCGACAGGGAAGTAGTGAGGAGACCCAGTACTTC. This rearrangement joins TRBV7-9 to TRBJ2-5, with TRBD1 matching over 7 bases. Germline V gives CDR1 SEHNR, CDR2 FQNEAQ (reference sequence). The CDR3 loop spans 16 amino acids. Losses at the gene ends were 5 bases for V and 5 bases for J; bases not matched to a gene: 14.

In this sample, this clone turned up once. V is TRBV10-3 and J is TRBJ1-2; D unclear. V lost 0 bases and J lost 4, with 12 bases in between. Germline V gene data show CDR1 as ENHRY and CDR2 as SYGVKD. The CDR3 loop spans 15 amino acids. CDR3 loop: CAISESGLGVYGYTF. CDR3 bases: TGTGCCATCAGTGAGTCCGGGTTAGGCGTCTATGGCTACACCTTC.

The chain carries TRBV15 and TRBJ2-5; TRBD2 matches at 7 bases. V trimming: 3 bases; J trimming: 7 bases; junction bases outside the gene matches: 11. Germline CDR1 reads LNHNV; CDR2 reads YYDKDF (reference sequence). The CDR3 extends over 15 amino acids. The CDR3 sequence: CATSRRTSLYGTQYF. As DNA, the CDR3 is TGTGCCACCAGCAGGAGGACTAGTCTTTATGGGACCCAGTACTTC.

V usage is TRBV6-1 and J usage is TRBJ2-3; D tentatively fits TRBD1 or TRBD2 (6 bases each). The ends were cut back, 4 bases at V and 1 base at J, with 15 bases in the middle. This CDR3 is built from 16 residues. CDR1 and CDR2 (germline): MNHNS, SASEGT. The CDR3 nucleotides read TGTGCCAGCAGTGTCTCGTCGGGGGCCCGCACAGATACGCAGTATTTT. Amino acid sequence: CASSVSSGARTDTQYF.

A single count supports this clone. The CDR3 coding sequence is TGTGCCAGCAGCGGATCACCGGGACAGGGTAATAACGAGCAGTACTTC. Amino acid sequence: CASSGSPGQGNNEQYF. The genes are TRBV9 and TRBJ2-7; 9 bases line up with TRBD1. Germline CDR1 reads SGDLS; CDR2 reads YYNGEE. This CDR3 spans 16 amino acids. The J segment lost 5 bases and the V segment lost 3 bases, leaving 12 bases of the junction unmatched. The entire variable domain, with the rest obtained from reference TRBV9 and TRBJ2-7, is as follows: DSGVTQTPKHLITATGQRVTLRCSPRSGDLSVYWYQQSLDQGLQFLIQYYNGEERAKGNILERFSAQQFPDLHSELNLSSLELGDSALYFCASSGSPGQGNNEQYFGPGTRLTVT.

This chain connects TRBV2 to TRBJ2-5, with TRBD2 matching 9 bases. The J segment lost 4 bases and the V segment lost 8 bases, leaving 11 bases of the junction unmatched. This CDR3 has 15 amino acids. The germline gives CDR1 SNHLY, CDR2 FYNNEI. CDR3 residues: CASAVSGGGGETQYF. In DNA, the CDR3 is TGTGCCAGCGCCGTTAGCGGGGGAGGGGGAGAGACCCAGTACTTC.

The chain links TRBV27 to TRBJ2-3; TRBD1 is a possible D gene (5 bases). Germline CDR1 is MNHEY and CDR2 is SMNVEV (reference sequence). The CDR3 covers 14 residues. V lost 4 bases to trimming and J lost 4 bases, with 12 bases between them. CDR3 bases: TGTGCCAGCAGTTCGAGTTCCAGGGCAGATACGCAGTATTTT. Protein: CASSSSSRADTQYF.

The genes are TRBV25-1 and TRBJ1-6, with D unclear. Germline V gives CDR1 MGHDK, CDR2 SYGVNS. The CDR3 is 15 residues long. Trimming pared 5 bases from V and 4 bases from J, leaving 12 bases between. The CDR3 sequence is CASSPPRPYNSPLHF. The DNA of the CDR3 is TGTGCCAGCAGTCCACCGAGGCCTTATAATTCACCCCTCCACTTT.

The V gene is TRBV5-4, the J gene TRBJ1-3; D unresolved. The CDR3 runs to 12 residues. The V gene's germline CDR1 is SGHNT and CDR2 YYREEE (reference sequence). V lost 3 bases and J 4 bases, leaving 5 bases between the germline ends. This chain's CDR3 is CASSSTGNTIYF. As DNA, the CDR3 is TGTGCCAGCAGCTCGACGGGAAACACCATATATTTT.

Here the CDR3 reads CASSTSTAGVEAEQYF. CDR3 nucleotides: TGTGCCAGCAGCACTTCCACAGCAGGCGTGGAGGCTGAGCAGTACTTC. The rearrangement links TRBV9 to TRBJ2-7, with D perhaps matching TRBD2 (5 bases). Per the germline V gene, CDR1 is SGDLS and CDR2 is YYNGEE. Trimming took 4 bases from V and 7 from J, leaving 24 bases between them. The CDR3 is 16 amino acids. Based on the CDR3 plus reference TRBV9 and TRBJ2-7, the full variable domain is DSGVTQTPKHLITATGQRVTLRCSPRSGDLSVYWYQQSLDQGLQFLIQYYNGEERAKGNILERFSAQQFPDLHSELNLSSLELGDSALYFCASSTSTAGVEAEQYFGPGTRLTVT.

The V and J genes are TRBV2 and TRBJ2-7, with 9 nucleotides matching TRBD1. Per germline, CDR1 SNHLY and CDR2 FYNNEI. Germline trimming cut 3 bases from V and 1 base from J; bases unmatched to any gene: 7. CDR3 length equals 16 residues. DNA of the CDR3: TGTGCCAGCAGTGAGGGACAGGGTTCGGGATCCTACGAGCAGTACTTC. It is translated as CASSEGQGSGSYEQYF.

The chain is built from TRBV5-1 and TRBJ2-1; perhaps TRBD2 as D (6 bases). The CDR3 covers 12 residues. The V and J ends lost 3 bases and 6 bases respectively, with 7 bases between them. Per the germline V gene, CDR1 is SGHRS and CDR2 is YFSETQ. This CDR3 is CASSSGVNEQFF. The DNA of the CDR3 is TGCGCCAGCAGCTCGGGGGTCAATGAGCAGTTCTTC.

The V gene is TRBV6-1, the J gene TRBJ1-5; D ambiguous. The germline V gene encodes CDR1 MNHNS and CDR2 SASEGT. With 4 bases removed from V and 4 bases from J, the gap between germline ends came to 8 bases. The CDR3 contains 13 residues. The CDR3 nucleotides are TGTGCCAGCAGTGCGGAACCGAATCAGCCCCAGCATTTT. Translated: CASSAEPNQPQHF.

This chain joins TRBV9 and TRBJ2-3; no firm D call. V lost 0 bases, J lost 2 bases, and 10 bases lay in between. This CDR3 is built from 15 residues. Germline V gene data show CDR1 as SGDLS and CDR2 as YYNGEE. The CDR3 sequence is CASSVAGATTDTQYF. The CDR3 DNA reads TGTGCCAGCAGCGTAGCGGGCGCCACCACAGATACGCAGTATTTT. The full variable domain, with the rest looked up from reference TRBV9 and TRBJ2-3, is DSGVTQTPKHLITATGQRVTLRCSPRSGDLSVYWYQQSLDQGLQFLIQYYNGEERAKGNILERFSAQQFPDLHSELNLSSLELGDSALYFCASSVAGATTDTQYFGPGTRLTVL.

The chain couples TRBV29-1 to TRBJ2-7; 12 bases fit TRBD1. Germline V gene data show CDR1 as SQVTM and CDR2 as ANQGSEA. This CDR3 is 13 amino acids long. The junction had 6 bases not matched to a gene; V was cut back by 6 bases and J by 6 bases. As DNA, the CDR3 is TGCAGCGTCGCCGGGACAGGGGGCGGCGAGCAGTACTTC. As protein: CSVAGTGGGEQYF.

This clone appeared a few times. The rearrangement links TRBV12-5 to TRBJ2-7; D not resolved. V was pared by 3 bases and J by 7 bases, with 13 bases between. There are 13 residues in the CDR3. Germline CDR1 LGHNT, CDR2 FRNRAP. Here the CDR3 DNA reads TGTGCTAGTGGTTTCTCCCCAGCACGGGAGCAGTACTTC. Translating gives CASGFSPAREQYF.

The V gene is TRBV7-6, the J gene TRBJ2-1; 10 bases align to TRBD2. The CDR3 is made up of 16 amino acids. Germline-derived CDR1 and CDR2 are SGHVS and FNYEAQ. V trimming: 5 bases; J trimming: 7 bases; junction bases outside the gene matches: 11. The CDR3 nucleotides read TGTGCCAGCAGCGGCCCCCAAGCGGGGGGGTCGAATGAGCAGTTCTTC. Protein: CASSGPQAGGSNEQFF.

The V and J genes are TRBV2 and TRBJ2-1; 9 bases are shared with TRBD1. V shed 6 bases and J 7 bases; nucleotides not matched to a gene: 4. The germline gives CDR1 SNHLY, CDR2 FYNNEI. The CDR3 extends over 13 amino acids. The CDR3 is CASRVTGGNEQFF. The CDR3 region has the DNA TGTGCCAGCAGGGTGACAGGGGGTAATGAGCAGTTCTTC.

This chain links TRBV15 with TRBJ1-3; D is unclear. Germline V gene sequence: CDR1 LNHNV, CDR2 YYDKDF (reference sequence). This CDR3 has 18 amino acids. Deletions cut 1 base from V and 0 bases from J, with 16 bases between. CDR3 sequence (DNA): TGTGCCACCAGCAGAGGCTCCCTGGACGGAAGCTCTGGAAACACCATATATTTT. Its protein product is CATSRGSLDGSSGNTIYF.